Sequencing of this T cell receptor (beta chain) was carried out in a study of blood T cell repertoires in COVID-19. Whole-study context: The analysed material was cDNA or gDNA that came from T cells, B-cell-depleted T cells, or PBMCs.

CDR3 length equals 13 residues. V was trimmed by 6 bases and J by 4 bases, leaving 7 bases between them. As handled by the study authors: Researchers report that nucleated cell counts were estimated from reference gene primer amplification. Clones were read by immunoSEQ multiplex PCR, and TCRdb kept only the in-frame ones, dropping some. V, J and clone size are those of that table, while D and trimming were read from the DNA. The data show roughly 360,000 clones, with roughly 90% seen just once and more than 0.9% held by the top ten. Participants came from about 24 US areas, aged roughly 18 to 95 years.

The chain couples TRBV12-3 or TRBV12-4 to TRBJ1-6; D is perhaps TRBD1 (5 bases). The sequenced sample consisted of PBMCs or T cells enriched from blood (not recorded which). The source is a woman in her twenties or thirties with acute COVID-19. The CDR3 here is CASSQGYNSPLHF. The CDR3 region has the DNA TGTGCCAGCAGCCAGGGATATAATTCACCCCTCCACTTT.